This T cell receptor (beta chain) comes out of a study of blood T cells in healthy people across ages. The authors ran a second PCR of roughly 6 to 12 cycles using a sample-barcoded 5' primer and a J-beta primer mix. In TCRdb, the 5' RACE reads were re-called with MiXCR into one record per CDR3 protein. The sample lists 1.5 million to 2 million distinct CDR3 sequences; about 30% were seen once. At least ten counts were recorded for this clonotype. Its antigen remains unknown. Study-level results: No conclusive comparison of naive versus antigen-experienced cells was possible with unsorted PBMCs. When set beside aged donors, long-lived donors presented more naive CD4+ cells and higher diversity. Expanded clonotype shifts may have been confounded, as the donors had an unknown CMV status.

The germline CDR1 and CDR2 sequences are SGHTA and FQGNSA. The ends lost 4 bases at V and 4 bases at J; junction bases unmatched: 6. The CDR3 consists of 16 residues. Sequencing was carried out using blood. The chain uses TRBV7-2 and TRBJ2-5, with 13 bases lining up with TRBD2. The sequence was collected from a woman in her twenties or thirties in good health. Written as DNA, the CDR3 is TGTGCCAGCAGCTCCGCGGGGACTAGCGGGGTAGAGACCCAGTACTTC. Amino acids: CASSSAGTSGVETQYF.